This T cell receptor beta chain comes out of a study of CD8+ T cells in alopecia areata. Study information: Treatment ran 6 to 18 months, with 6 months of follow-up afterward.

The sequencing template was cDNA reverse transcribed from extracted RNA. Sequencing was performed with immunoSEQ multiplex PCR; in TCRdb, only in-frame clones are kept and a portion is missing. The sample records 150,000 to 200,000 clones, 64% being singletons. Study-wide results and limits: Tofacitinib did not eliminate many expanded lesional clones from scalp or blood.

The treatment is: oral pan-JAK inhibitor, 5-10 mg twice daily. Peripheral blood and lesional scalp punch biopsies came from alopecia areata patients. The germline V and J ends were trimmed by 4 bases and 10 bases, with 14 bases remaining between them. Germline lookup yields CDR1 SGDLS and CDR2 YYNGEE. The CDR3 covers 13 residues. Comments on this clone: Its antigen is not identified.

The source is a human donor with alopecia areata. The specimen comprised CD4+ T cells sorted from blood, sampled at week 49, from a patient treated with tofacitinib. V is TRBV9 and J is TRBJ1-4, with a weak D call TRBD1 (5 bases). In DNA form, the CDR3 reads TGTGCCAGCAGCCCACGGGACCTGGGAAAACTGTTTTTT. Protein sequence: CASSPRDLGKLFF.